The clone carrying this T cell receptor (beta chain) was seen only a few times. Its target is not known. CDR1 and CDR2 (germline): LGHNA, YNFKEQ. The length of the CDR3 is 14 residues. V lost 5 bases to trimming and J lost 4 bases, with 11 bases between them. The record originates from a study of post-analysis software for immune sequencing data. Study details: Included courses were relapsing-remitting and secondary progressive multiple sclerosis; progressive-relapsing multiple sclerosis was also included.

Whole-study results and caveats: Samples from a shared batch, those prepared together, strongly co-clustered by F measure. Patients had higher frequencies than controls of about five TRBV segments, including TRBV5-6, TRBV5-1 and TRBV20-1. Normalized Chao1 diversity was significantly reduced in patients versus controls.

Each TCR beta cDNA library carried unique molecular identifiers. MiXCR, applied by TCRdb to the PCR reads, yields one record per CDR3 protein. Found here are about 620,000 distinct CDR3 sequences, 44% of them singletons; the top ten hold over 1.5%. The specimen sequenced was blood. The TCR comes from a girl between 10 and 17 years old with multiple sclerosis. The chain combines TRBV4-2 with TRBJ1-4, with D perhaps matching TRBD1 (6 bases). Here the CDR3 reads CASSKQGLNEKLFF. The CDR3 nucleotides are TGTGCCAGCAGCAAACAGGGCCTTAATGAAAAACTGTTTTTT.